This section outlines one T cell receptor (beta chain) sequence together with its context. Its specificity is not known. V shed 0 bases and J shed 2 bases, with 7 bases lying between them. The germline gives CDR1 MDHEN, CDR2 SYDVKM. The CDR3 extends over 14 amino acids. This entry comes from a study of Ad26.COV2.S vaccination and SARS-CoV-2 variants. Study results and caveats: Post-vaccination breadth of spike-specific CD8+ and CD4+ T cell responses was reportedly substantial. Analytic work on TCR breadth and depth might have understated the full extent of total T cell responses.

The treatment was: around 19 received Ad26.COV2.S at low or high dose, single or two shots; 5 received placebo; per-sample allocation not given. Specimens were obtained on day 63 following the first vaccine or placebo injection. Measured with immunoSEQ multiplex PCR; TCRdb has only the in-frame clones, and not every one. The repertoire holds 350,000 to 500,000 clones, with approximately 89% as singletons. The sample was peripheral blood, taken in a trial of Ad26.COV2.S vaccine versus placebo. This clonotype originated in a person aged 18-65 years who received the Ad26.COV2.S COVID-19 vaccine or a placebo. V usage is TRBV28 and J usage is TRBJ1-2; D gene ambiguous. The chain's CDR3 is CASSLWGNNYGYTF. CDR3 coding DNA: TGTGCCAGCAGTTTATGGGGGAACAACTATGGCTACACCTTC.